A single sample is the source of the 20 T cell receptor beta chains below, sequenced in a study of blood T cell repertoires in COVID-19. Some clones are missing from TCRdb's copy, which holds only in-frame ones; the method was immunoSEQ multiplex PCR. This table holds more than 150,000 clones, almost 90% found once. The specimen was peripheral blood. These receptors all come from a man aged 50-59 years with acute or convalescent COVID-19.

The J gene is TRBJ1-2, the V gene TRBV6-5; D remains unclear. The germline CDR1 and CDR2 sequences are MNHEY and SVGAGI. This CDR3 region has 14 residues. Trimming took 2 bases from V and 2 from J, leaving 9 bases between them. The CDR3 coding sequence is TGTGCCAGCAGTTACGCTCAGGTGAACTATGGCTACACCTTC. This codes for CASSYAQVNYGYTF.

This clone appeared a single time. The gene calls are TRBV24-1 and TRBJ2-5, with 7 positions matching TRBD1. The CDR3 covers 14 residues. Germline values: CDR1 KGHDR, CDR2 SFDVKD. With V trimmed by 7 bases and J by 7 bases, 11 bases remained unmatched. The CDR3 DNA reads TGTGCCACCAGCTCGGGACAGCCCCAGGCGACCCAGTACTTC. Translated: CATSSGQPQATQYF.

The chain employs TRBV6-5 and TRBJ2-6, with D perhaps TRBD2 (6 bases). In germline, CDR1 is MNHEY, CDR2 SVGAGI. V lost 6 bases and J lost 2, with 11 bases in between. The CDR3 loop spans 15 amino acids. Here the CDR3 DNA reads TGTGCCAGCAGCCCCGGCGGGGCTGGGGCCAACGTCCTGACTTTC. Its translation: CASSPGGAGANVLTF.

The rearrangement links TRBV27 to TRBJ1-1; TRBD1 agrees at 10 bases. Germline values: CDR1 MNHEY, CDR2 SMNVEV (reference sequence). The CDR3 loop spans 14 amino acids. The junction had 2 bases not matched to a gene; V was cut back by 3 bases and J by 4 bases. CDR3 sequence: CASSLTGGGTEAFF. CDR3 bases: TGTGCCAGCAGTTTGACAGGGGGCGGCACTGAAGCTTTCTTT.

This rearrangement joins TRBV24-1 to TRBJ2-1; D is possibly TRBD1 (6 bases). This CDR3 is 13 amino acids long. Deletions cut 10 bases from V and 4 bases from J, with 13 bases between. Germline loops: CDR1 KGHDR, CDR2 SFDVKD. The CDR3 region has the DNA TGTGCCACTTCCCGGGACATGTACAATGAGCAGTTCTTC. The encoded protein is CATSRDMYNEQFF.

The chain recombines TRBV28 with TRBJ2-5; D call uncertain. Trimming removed 6 bases from V and 1 base from J, with 12 bases in between. The germline CDR1 and CDR2 sequences are MDHEN and SYDVKM. The CDR3 extends over 14 amino acids. Written as DNA, the CDR3 is TGTGCCAGCAGCCGAGGTGCGGCCCAAGAGACCCAGTACTTC. It codes for CASSRGAAQETQYF.

This chain joins TRBV28 and TRBJ1-1; no clear D. The CDR3 length is 14 residues. CDR1 and CDR2 from the germline V gene are MDHEN and SYDVKM. V lost 3 bases, J lost 0 bases, and 8 bases lay in between. The CDR3 loop is CASSFNSLNTEAFF. Here the CDR3 DNA reads TGTGCCAGCAGTTTTAACAGCTTGAACACTGAAGCTTTCTTT. Full variable domain (missing parts from reference TRBV28 and TRBJ1-1): DVKVTQSSRYLVKRTGEKVFLECVQDMDHENMFWYRQDPGLGLRLIYFSYDVKMKEKGDIPEGYSVSREKKERFSLILESASTNQTSMYLCASSFNSLNTEAFFGQGTRLTVV.

The rearrangement links TRBV27 to TRBJ1-5, with D maybe TRBD1 (5 bases). This CDR3 is 16 amino acids long. Trimming cost V 0 bases and J 7 bases, with 16 bases left between them. Germline values: CDR1 MNHEY, CDR2 SMNVEV (reference sequence). This chain's CDR3 is CASSLSGVGGKQPQHF. CDR3 bases: TGTGCCAGCAGTTTATCGGGGGTCGGGGGAAAGCAGCCCCAGCATTTT.

The chain has TRBV19 and TRBJ1-2; 8 nucleotides line up with TRBD1. The CDR3 loop spans 15 amino acids. Germline-derived CDR1 and CDR2 are LNHDA and SQIVND (reference sequence). V trimming: 5 bases; J trimming: 2 bases; junction bases outside the gene matches: 7. The CDR3 sequence is CASSLPTGENYGYTF. The CDR3 DNA reads as TGTGCCAGTAGTCTTCCGACAGGGGAAAACTATGGCTACACCTTC.

The rearrangement uses TRBV18 and TRBJ2-7; TRBD1 matches at 10 bases. V dropped 0 bases and J dropped 2; count of bases not matched to a gene: 1. The CDR3 loop spans 15 amino acids. Germline V gives CDR1 KGHSH, CDR2 LQKENI. For the CDR3, the DNA is TGTGCCAGCTCACCACCAGGGACAGGGGCCTACGAGCAGTACTTC. Amino acids: CASSPPGTGAYEQYF.

The V gene is TRBV7-8, the J gene TRBJ1-1; tentative D call: TRBD1 (6 bases). Germline V lookup: CDR1 SGHVS, CDR2 FQNEAQ. The CDR3 length is 16 residues. V was clipped by 5 bases and J by 4 bases, with 20 bases between them. CDR3 bases: TGTGCCAGCAGCCTCCGCAGGGGCCAACCGTTCACTGAAGCTTTCTTT. This codes for CASSLRRGQPFTEAFF.

This chain uses TRBV7-9 with TRBJ1-4, with 7 bases fitting TRBD1. This CDR3 has 15 residues. Trimming removed 5 bases from V and 5 bases from J; junction bases left unmatched: 8. Germline-derived CDR1 and CDR2 are SEHNR and FQNEAQ (reference sequence). The DNA of the CDR3 is TGTGCCAGCAGCCAAGGGACAGTAACAAATGAAAAACTGTTTTTT. Amino acids: CASSQGTVTNEKLFF.

A word on this clone: Other DNA sequences in the same sample also yield this CDR3. The chain carries TRBV10-3 and TRBJ1-2, with TRBD1 as a possible D gene (5 bases). This CDR3 is 12 amino acids long. Germline V CDR1 and CDR2: ENHRY, SYGVKD. Trimming cost V 4 bases and J 4 bases, with 7 bases left between them. CDR3 sequence (DNA): TGTGCCATCAGTGTCGACAGCTATGGCTACACCTTC. Translation gives CAISVDSYGYTF.

This clone was detected once. The chain couples TRBV7-7 to TRBJ2-5; 8 nucleotides match TRBD1. The germline CDR1 and CDR2 sequences are SSHAT and FNYEAQ (reference sequence). V lost 2 bases to trimming and J lost 5 bases; unmatched junction nucleotides: 7. This CDR3 comprises 15 residues. CDR3 in DNA: TGTGCCAGCAGCTTAACCAGGACAGGGACGGAGACCCAGTACTTC. As protein: CASSLTRTGTETQYF. Variable domain in full (rest from reference TRBV7-7 and TRBJ2-5): GAGVSQSPRYKVTKRGQDVTLRCDPISSHATLYWYQQALGQGPEFLTYFNYEAQPDKSGLPSDRFSAERPEGSISTLTIQRTEQRDSAMYRCASSLTRTGTETQYFGPGTRLLVL.

The chain recombines TRBV24-1 with TRBJ2-2; TRBD1 matches 7 bases. Germline V CDR1 and CDR2: KGHDR, SFDVKD. V shed 4 bases and J 3 bases; nucleotides not matched to a gene: 4. This CDR3 comprises 15 residues. CDR3 nucleotide sequence: TGTGCCACCAGTGACTGGGACAGAGACACCGGGGAGCTGTTTTTT. This encodes CATSDWDRDTGELFF.

V and J are TRBV30 and TRBJ2-6; 10 bases line up with TRBD1. The CDR3 is made up of 17 amino acids. Germline-derived CDR1 and CDR2 are GTSNPN and SVGIG (reference sequence). The V and J ends lost 8 bases and 0 bases, in that order; junction bases with no gene match: 10. The CDR3 nucleotides are TGTGCCACAACCTCCGGGACAGGGGACTCTGGGGCCAACGTCCTGACTTTC. Its protein is CATTSGTGDSGANVLTF.

This chain uses TRBV6-6 with TRBJ1-2; 7 nucleotides agree with TRBD1. Unmatched junction bases numbered 0, after V lost 0 bases and J lost 2 bases. Germline V gives CDR1 MNHNY, CDR2 SVGAGI (reference sequence). This CDR3 has 14 amino acids. CDR3 residues: CASSYSDRNYGYTF. DNA of the CDR3: TGTGCCAGCAGTTACTCGGACAGGAACTATGGCTACACCTTC.

This chain connects TRBV20-1 to TRBJ2-1, with D possibly being TRBD1 (6 bases). V shed 6 bases and J shed 7 bases, with 10 bases lying between them. Looked up from germline, CDR1 is DFQATT and CDR2 is SNEGSKA (reference sequence). This CDR3 has 11 residues. The CDR3 spells CSAPQGNEQFF. CDR3 bases: TGCAGTGCACCCCAGGGGAATGAGCAGTTCTTC.

The count of this clone is one. The chain links TRBV9 to TRBJ1-1; D call uncertain. This CDR3 is 14 amino acids long. Per germline, CDR1 SGDLS and CDR2 YYNGEE. V was pared by 3 bases and J by 4 bases, with 13 bases between. The CDR3 DNA follows: TGTGCCAGCAGCGGCAGGTTCGAAGGCACTGAAGCTTTCTTT. This codes for CASSGRFEGTEAFF.

The chain couples TRBV7-2 to TRBJ2-3; 12 bases are shared with TRBD2. V was clipped by 5 bases and J by 5 bases; unmatched bases: 5. The CDR3 has 15 residues. CDR1 and CDR2 (germline): SGHTA, FQGNSA. CDR3 in DNA: TGTGCCAGCAGCCTAAAGACTAGCGGGGGAGATACGCAGTATTTT. It codes for CASSLKTSGGDTQYF.